This T cell receptor (beta chain) stems from a study of spatial heterogeneity in lung cancer. Notes on the study in general: Tracking of tumor mutation counts was seen in expanded intratumoral alpha and beta TCR counts. Of tumor T cells, an estimated coverage of around 7% was reached for alpha chains and about 12% for beta chains.

The time point is: sample taken at primary tumor resection. The donors were 72 patients with non-small cell lung cancer that was early-stage and untreated. The sequenced material consisted of unsorted whole RNA from tumor, nontumor lung or frozen PBMC. Concerning this clonotype itself: Its antigen is unknown.

Individual TCR cDNA molecules each bore their own unique molecular identifier. Using its own MiXCR run on the 5' RACE reads, TCRdb lists one record per CDR3 protein. The sample includes 9,500 to 13,000 distinct CDR3 sequences, roughly 8% of them seen just once. Between the trimmed V and J ends, which lost 11 bases and 1 base, there was a span of 11 bases. The CDR3 covers 13 residues. CDR1 and CDR2 from the germline V gene are MNHNS and SASEGT. The chain joins TRBV6-1 to TRBJ2-2; tentatively, D is TRBD2 (6 bases). The clonotype originates from a male donor with early-stage non-small cell lung cancer. The source was lung tumor tissue, collected at surgery. CDR3 protein: CAVHSGNTGELFF. In DNA, the CDR3 is TGTGCCGTCCATAGCGGGAACACCGGGGAGCTGTTTTTT.